This passage covers 8 T cell receptor beta chains from one sample sequenced in a study of cytomegalovirus exposure and HLA in healthy donors. Amplification used 60 Vbeta primers and 13 Jbeta primers. Sequencing was performed with immunoSEQ multiplex PCR; in TCRdb, only in-frame clones are kept and a portion is missing. The top ten hold 3.5% to 5% of the sample, which has roughly 150,000 clones, 77% seen once. Sequenced: PBMCs. The receptors were gathered from a male donor in good health and CMV-seronegative.

V is TRBV7-9 and J is TRBJ2-7; a weak D match, TRBD2 (6 bases). Per the germline V gene, CDR1 is SEHNR and CDR2 is FQNEAQ (reference sequence). This CDR3 has 16 amino acids. V shed 4 bases and J shed 3 bases, with 19 bases lying between them. CDR3 loop: CASSSQNQPGGYEQYF. CDR3 DNA sequence: TGTGCCAGCAGCTCCCAGAACCAACCCGGGGGCTACGAGCAGTACTTC.

The chain recombines TRBV11-3 with TRBJ2-6, with 7 bases aligning to TRBD1. The germline V gene encodes CDR1 SGHNT and CDR2 YENEEA. The V gene end was trimmed by 5 bases and the J gene end by 0 bases; junction bases not matched to a gene: 4. The CDR3 has 16 residues. Written as DNA, the CDR3 is TGTGCCAGCAGCCCGGGACAGAGCTCTGGGGCCAACGTCCTGACTTTC. Protein product: CASSPGQSSGANVLTF.

This clone was seen only once. The chain is built from TRBV6-4 and TRBJ1-1; TRBD1 matches at 10 bases. With 7 bases clipped from V and 4 bases from J, the junction kept 6 bases outside the gene matches. The CDR3 has 14 amino acids. Germline V gives CDR1 MRHNA, CDR2 SNTAGT. This CDR3 reads CASTTGQGVTEAFF. The CDR3 region has the DNA TGTGCCAGCACCACCGGACAGGGGGTCACTGAAGCTTTCTTT.

The chain carries TRBV27 and TRBJ1-2; unclear D gene. The CDR3 length is 15 residues. The V and J ends lost 5 bases and 1 base respectively, with 14 bases between them. Germline CDR1 and CDR2: MNHEY and SMNVEV (reference sequence). The DNA of the CDR3 is TGTGCCAGCAGTCCTTTCTCCGGGGTTAACTATGGCTACACCTTC. Its protein is CASSPFSGVNYGYTF.

The rearrangement uses TRBV6-1 and TRBJ2-2; 8 nucleotides align to TRBD1. Germline lookup yields CDR1 MNHNS and CDR2 SASEGT. The V gene end was trimmed by 5 bases and the J gene end by 7 bases; junction bases not matched to a gene: 6. The CDR3 spans 14 residues. CDR3 protein: CASSLDRAYGELFF. As DNA, the CDR3 is TGTGCCAGCAGTTTGGACAGGGCCTACGGGGAGCTGTTTTTT.

V and J are TRBV5-6 and TRBJ2-5; the D is unclear. The CDR3 has 14 amino acids. Germline lookup yields CDR1 SGHDT and CDR2 YYEEEE. Trimming pared 4 bases from V and 2 bases from J, leaving 12 bases between. The CDR3 here is CASSASGVQETQYF. As DNA, the CDR3 is TGTGCCAGCAGCGCGTCAGGCGTACAAGAGACCCAGTACTTC. The full variable domain, its missing parts supplied by reference TRBV5-6 and TRBJ2-5, is DAGVTQSPTHLIKTRGQQVTLRCSPKSGHDTVSWYQQALGQGPQFIFQYYEEEERQRGNFPDRFSGHQFPNYSSELNVNALLLGDSALYLCASSASGVQETQYFGPGTRLLVL.

The chain carries TRBV5-1 and TRBJ1-2; no firm D call. Trimming left V 7 bases short and J 0 bases short, with 10 bases between. There are 13 residues in the CDR3. The germline gives CDR1 SGHRS, CDR2 YFSETQ. The CDR3 DNA follows: TGCGCCAGCCCCCGCGACTCTAACTATGGCTACACCTTC. This encodes CASPRDSNYGYTF.

Notes on this clone: The identical CDR3 is also encoded by other nucleotide sequences in the sample. J is TRBJ2-3 and V is TRBV19; 7 bases map to TRBD2. Germline V gene sequence: CDR1 LNHDA, CDR2 SQIVND (reference sequence). V was clipped by 3 bases and J by 3 bases; unmatched bases: 6. The CDR3 contains 15 residues. The CDR3 coding sequence is TGTGCCAGTAGTATGTCGGGGCGGGGGACAGATACGCAGTATTTT. Translation: CASSMSGRGTDTQYF.